Included here is one T cell receptor beta chain sequence, with context. Its antigen specificity is not known. There are no base qualities to consult, and no much larger clone falls within one base. TCRbeta CDR3 regions were amplified from genomic DNA by means of the immunoSEQ Assay, a bias-controlled multiplex PCR. Per the source publication's procedure: Within the assay, amplification of reference gene primers was used to estimate how many nucleated cells each sample contained. Sequence reads were collapsed and filtered to measure the absolute abundance of every unique TCRbeta CDR3 rearrangement. For each sample, productive Simpson clonality was calculated by taking the square root of Simpson's diversity index across productive rearrangements. TCRdb carries this immuneACCESS record with in-frame sequences only. Its versions omit some clonotypes, under half of them owing to an unresolved V gene in the studies checked, with the rest unexplained. The DNA was the basis for D and trimming; V, J and clone size are from that table. A total of 320,000 or so clones appear in this sample, 75% to 90% of them only once. The ten most abundant clones make up over 1.5% of the sample.

Enrolling through a virtual design, the prospective study's participants ranged in age from roughly 18 to 95 years and lived across approximately 25 United States geographic areas. Cohort assignment in the prospective study relied on participant-reported clinical history from a screening survey and a study questionnaire. A participant counted as exposed if, within 2 weeks of entering the study, that participant had been in contact with someone who had a PCR-confirmed or clinician-diagnosed COVID-19 case. In the prospective study, whole blood, serum and a nasopharyngeal or oropharyngeal swab were collected from each participant by mobile phlebotomists. Participants in the prospective study had the option to provide additional blood draws and questionnaires over a 2-month period. Prospective study blood samples were shipped either frozen or at room temperature before DNA extraction. The data were taken from a study of blood T cell repertoires in COVID-19 (dated by TCRdb to the early 2020s). In terms of the full investigation: Samples from collaborators originated in the United States, Italy and Spain and spanned both the acute and convalescent phases of COVID-19. The material from the prospective study consisted of cDNA or gDNA derived from T cells, B-cell-depleted T cells, or PBMCs. The dataset comprised deeply sampled blood TCRbeta repertoires from subjects exposed to, actively infected with, or recovered from COVID-19. The repertoires were released in a freely available public database intended as a resource for research on the immune response to SARS-CoV-2. Samples were obtained from the ongoing ImmuneRACE study (first 160 participants) and from some 1,300 subjects provided by 6 global collaborators. Nearly every sample came with metadata listing a de-identified subject ID, COVID-19 status, age in years and sex. Where available, HLA class I and class II types were taken from metadata supplied by the sample provider and were not determined by assay-based typing.

The CDR3, from cysteine to phenylalanine, totals 15 residues. Only CDR3 DNA is held: 45 bases, read in frame from base 1. Sequences SNHLY (CDR1) and FYNNEI (CDR2) are obtained from the germline V gene. V and J are trimmed by 7 bases and 5 bases, and the gene matches miss 5 bases of the junction. General conclusions and limits of the study: Clinical and demographic metadata were provided uncurated, with the amount varying by source and participant.

The source of this sequence is a woman under 40 who had been exposed to COVID-19. This chain joins TRBV2 to TRBJ2-2, and 12 bases in between align with TRBD2. The specimen was PBMCs or T cells enriched from blood (not recorded which). The CDR3 sequence is CASTIGTSGTGELFF. The DNA sequence reads TGTGCCAGCACCATTGGGACTAGCGGGACCGGGGAGCTGTTTTTT.